This T cell receptor (beta chain) is drawn from a study of blood T cell repertoires in COVID-19. Study-wide context: Donors in the United States, Italy and Spain gave samples during acute or convalescent COVID-19. T cells, B-cell-depleted T cells, or PBMCs supplied cDNA or gDNA.

Those enrolled in Seattle joined during active infection and were followed longitudinally afterward. This clone was detected a few times. Authors' data handling: Quantification of nucleated cells was approximated via reference gene primer amplification. Clones were read by immunoSEQ multiplex PCR, and TCRdb kept only the in-frame ones, dropping some. V, J and clone size are taken as reported in that table, and D and trimming were inferred from the DNA itself. The sample consists of 300,000 to 400,000 clones, approximately 88% of them appearing once. After removal of 6 bases from V and 2 bases from J, the junction contained 9 bases not matched to a gene. The CDR3 runs 16 residues. In germline, CDR1 is ENHRY, CDR2 SYGVKD.

Sequences were obtained from peripheral blood. J is TRBJ2-1 and V is TRBV10-3; 8 nucleotides agree with TRBD2. This clonotype was sampled from a man aged 25-45 years with COVID-19, enrolled during active disease. The CDR3 region is CAISPGGFGPYNEQFF. The CDR3 DNA follows: TGTGCCATCAGCCCGGGGGGGTTCGGCCCCTACAATGAGCAGTTCTTC.